Detailed here is one T cell receptor beta chain. Expressed TCRB transcripts were sequenced because the isolated RNA had all been reverse transcribed beforehand. The method was immunoSEQ multiplex PCR; TCRdb's version includes in-frame clones alone and lacks a portion of them. The sample lists 810,000 or so clones, 15% to 20% occurring once. The data originate from a study of beta chain features in type 1 diabetes. Losses at the gene ends were 4 bases for V and 2 bases for J; bases not matched to a gene: 4. CDR3 length: 15 amino acids. Germline V CDR1 and CDR2: SGHNT, YYREEE (reference sequence). Sample: naive CD4+ T cells from blood. This receptor was obtained from a woman aged 18-29 years in good health. The rearrangement links TRBV5-4 to TRBJ2-1, with 9 bases that match TRBD1. The CDR3 DNA is TGTGCCAGCAGCAAAGGACAGGGGACCTACAATGAGCAGTTCTTC. Its protein is CASSKGQGTYNEQFF. Drawing the rest from reference TRBV5-4 and TRBJ2-1, the complete variable domain is ETGVTQSPTHLIKTRGQQVTLRCSSQSGHNTVSWYQQALGQGPQFIFQYYREEENGRGNFPPRFSGLQFPNYSSELNVNALELDDSALYLCASSKGQGTYNEQFFGPGTRLTVL.